The present T cell receptor (beta chain) was sequenced within a study of blood T cell repertoires in COVID-19. The wider study: The United States, Italy and Spain provided the acute and convalescent COVID-19 samples. Sources were T cells, B-cell-depleted T cells, or PBMCs; the material itself was cDNA or gDNA.

Authors' data handling: Counts of nucleated cells, estimated from reference gene primer amplification, were obtained. This table comes from immunoSEQ multiplex PCR, and its TCRdb copy is limited to in-frame clones, with some not included. D and trimming come from the DNA, and the V and J calls and clone size come from that table. The table shows 55,000 to 95,000 clones, with roughly 80% occurring only once. Germline V lookup: CDR1 MDHEN, CDR2 SYDVKM. V was pared by 5 bases and J by 5 bases, with 10 bases between. This CDR3 is built from 13 residues. The sequencing input was peripheral blood. V gene TRBV28 combines with J gene TRBJ1-5; D uncertain. This TCR was sampled from a woman aged 70 to 79 with acute or convalescent COVID-19. This chain's CDR3 is CASSPTSYQPQHF. DNA for the CDR3: TGTGCCAGCAGTCCAACTTCATATCAGCCCCAGCATTTT.